The entry below gives a single T cell receptor (beta chain) sequence along with its context. Within the sample, other DNA sequences also encode this same CDR3. This record belongs to a study of blood T cell repertoires in COVID-19. Whole-study context: The United States, Italy and Spain provided the acute and convalescent COVID-19 samples.

The assay was immunoSEQ multiplex PCR, and TCRdb's table has in-frame clones only and misses some. This sample carries a few hundred thousand clones, over 65% of them seen once, and the ten largest clones take 3.3%. Germline assignment: CDR1 MNHEY and CDR2 SVGAGI. This CDR3 contains 14 residues. Trimming took 0 bases from V and 1 from J, leaving 6 bases between them. This TCR was sampled from a woman of 80 years or more with acute or convalescent COVID-19. V usage is TRBV6-5 and J usage is TRBJ1-1; D not resolved. Material for sequencing was peripheral blood. The CDR3 is CASSYSTRNTEAFF. The CDR3 DNA reads as TGTGCCAGCAGTTACTCTACCAGGAACACTGAAGCTTTCTTT.